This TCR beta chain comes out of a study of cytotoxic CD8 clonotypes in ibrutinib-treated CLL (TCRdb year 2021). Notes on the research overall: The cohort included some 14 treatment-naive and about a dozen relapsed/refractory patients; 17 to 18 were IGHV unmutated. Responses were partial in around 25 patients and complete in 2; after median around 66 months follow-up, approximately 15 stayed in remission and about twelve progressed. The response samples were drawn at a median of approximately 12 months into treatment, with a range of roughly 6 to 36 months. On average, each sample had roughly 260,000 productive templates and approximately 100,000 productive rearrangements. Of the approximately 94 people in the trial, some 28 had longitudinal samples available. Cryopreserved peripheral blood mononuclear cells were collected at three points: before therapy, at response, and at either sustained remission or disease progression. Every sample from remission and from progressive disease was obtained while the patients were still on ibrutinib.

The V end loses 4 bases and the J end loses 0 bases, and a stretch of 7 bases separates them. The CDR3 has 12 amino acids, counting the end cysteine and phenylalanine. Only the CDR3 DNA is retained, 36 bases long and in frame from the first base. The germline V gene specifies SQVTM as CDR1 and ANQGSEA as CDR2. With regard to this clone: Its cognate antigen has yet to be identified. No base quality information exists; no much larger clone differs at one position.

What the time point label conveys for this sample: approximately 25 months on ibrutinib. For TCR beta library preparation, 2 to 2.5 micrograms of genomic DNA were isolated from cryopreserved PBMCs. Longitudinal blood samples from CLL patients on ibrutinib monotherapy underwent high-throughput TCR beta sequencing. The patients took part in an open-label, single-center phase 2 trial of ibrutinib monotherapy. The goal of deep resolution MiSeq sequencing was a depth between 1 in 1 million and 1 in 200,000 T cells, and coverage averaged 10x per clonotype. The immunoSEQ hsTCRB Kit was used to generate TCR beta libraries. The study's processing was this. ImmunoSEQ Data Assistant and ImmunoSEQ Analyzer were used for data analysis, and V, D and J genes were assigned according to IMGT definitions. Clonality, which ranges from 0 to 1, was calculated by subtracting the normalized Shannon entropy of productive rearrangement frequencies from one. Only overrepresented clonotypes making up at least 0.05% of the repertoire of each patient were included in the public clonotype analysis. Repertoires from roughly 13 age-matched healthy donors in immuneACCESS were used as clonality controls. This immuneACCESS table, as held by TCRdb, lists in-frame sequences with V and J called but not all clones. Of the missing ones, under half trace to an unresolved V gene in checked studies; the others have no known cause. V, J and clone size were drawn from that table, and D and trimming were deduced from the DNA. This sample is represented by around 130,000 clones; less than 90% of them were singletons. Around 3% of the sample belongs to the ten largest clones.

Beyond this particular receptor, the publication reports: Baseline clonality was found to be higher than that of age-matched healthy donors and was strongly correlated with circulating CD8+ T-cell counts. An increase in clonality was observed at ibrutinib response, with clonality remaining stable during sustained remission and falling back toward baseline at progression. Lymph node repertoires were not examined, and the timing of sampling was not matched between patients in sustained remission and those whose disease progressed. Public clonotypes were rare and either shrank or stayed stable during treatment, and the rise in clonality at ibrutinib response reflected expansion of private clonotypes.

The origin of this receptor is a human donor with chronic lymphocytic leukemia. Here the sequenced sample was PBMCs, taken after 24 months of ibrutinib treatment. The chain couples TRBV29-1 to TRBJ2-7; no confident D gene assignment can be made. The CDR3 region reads CSVGPSSYEQYF. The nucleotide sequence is TGCAGCGTTGGTCCTAGCTCCTACGAGCAGTACTTC.